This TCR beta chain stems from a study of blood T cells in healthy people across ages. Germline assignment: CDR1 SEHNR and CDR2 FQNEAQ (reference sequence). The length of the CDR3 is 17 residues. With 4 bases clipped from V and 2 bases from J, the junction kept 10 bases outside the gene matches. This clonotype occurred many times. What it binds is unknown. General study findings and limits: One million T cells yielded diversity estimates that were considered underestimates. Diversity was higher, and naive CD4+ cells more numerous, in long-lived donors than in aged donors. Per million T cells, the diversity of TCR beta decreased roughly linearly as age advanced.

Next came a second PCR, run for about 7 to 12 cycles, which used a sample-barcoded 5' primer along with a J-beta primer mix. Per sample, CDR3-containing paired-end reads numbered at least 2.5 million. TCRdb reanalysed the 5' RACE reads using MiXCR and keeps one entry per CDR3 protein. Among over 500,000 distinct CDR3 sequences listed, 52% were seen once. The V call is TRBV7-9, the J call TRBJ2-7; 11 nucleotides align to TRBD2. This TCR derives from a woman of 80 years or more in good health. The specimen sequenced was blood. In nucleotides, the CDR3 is TGTGCCAGCAGCTCGACTAGCGGGAAGCGGTCTCCCTACGAGCAGTACTTC. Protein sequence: CASSSTSGKRSPYEQYF. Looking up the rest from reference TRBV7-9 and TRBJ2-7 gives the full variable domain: DTGVSQNPRHKITKRGQNVTFRCDPISEHNRLYWYRQTLGQGPEFLTYFQNEAQLEKSRLLSDRFSAERPKGSFSTLEIQRTEQGDSAMYLCASSSTSGKRSPYEQYFGPGTRLTVT.